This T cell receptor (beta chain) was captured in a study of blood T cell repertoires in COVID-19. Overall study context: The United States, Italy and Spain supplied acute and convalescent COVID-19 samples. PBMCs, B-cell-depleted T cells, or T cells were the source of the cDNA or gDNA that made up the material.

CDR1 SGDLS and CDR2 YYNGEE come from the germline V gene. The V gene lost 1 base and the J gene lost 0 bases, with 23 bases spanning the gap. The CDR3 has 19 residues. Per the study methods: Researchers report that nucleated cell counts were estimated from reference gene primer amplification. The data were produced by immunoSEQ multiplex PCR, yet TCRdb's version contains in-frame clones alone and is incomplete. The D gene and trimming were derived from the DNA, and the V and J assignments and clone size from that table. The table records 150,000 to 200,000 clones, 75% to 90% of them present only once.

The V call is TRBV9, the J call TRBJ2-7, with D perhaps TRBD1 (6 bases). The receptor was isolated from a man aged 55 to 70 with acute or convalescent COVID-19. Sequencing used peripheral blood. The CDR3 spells CASSVKSSGDTFYSYEQYF. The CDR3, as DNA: TGTGCCAGCAGCGTAAAAAGTTCCGGGGACACTTTTTACTCCTACGAGCAGTACTTC.